This T cell receptor (beta chain) comes out of a study of shared clonotypes between healthy human individuals. CDR1 is DFQATT and CDR2 is SNEGSKA in the germline V gene (reference sequence). The CDR3 sequence is 10 residues long. V was trimmed by 3 bases and J by 9 bases, leaving 6 bases between them. Clones were read by immunoSEQ multiplex PCR, and TCRdb kept only the in-frame ones, dropping some. The data contain roughly 1 million clones, approximately 80% of them singletons. This chain connects TRBV20-1 to TRBJ2-1; D is possibly TRBD2 (5 bases). Sequencing was done on a sample of memory CD4+ T cells from PBMCs. The subset: CD45RA-negative fraction. The receptor was derived from a man between 18 and 35 years old in good health. Some clones in this sample may be carry-over from other donors' samples. In DNA, the CDR3 is TGCAGTGCTAGGAGCGGTGAGCAGTTCTTC. It codes for CSARSGEQFF.